This T cell receptor beta chain appears in the sequencing data of a study of blood T cell repertoires in COVID-19. The repertoire was sequenced with immunoSEQ multiplex PCR; TCRdb's copy has only in-frame clones and lacks some. The sample has some 80,000 clones, about four fifths seen once. Germline V lookup: CDR1 MNHEY, CDR2 SMNVEV (reference sequence). CDR3 length: 13 amino acids. Trimming cost V 0 bases and J 4 bases, with 6 bases left between them. The TCR comes from an elderly woman with active or convalescent COVID-19. The rearrangement links TRBV27 to TRBJ1-2; D remains ambiguous. Sequenced: peripheral blood. CDR3 DNA: TGTGCCAGCAGTTTATCGTCGGGCTATGGCTACACCTTC. This encodes CASSLSSGYGYTF.